The rows below give T cell receptor beta chains drawn from one sample of a study of blood T cell repertoires in COVID-19. TCRdb's table, derived via immunoSEQ multiplex PCR, lists solely in-frame clones and lacks some. The data contain about 270,000 clones, roughly 90% of them singletons. The sample consisted of peripheral blood. These receptors all come from a woman aged 65 to 85 with COVID-19, enrolled during active disease. CDR3s include the opening cysteine and the closing phenylalanine or tryptophan. A D gene is named only where the DNA matches it firmly. Rows give clone size only sometimes, using once, few, many, or a class for an expanded clone.

>TRBJ2-7|.|.|TRBV18
CASSRADTYEQYF
TGTGCCAGCTCACGGGCAGACACCTACGAGCAGTACTTC
>TRBJ1-4|.|.|TRBV28
CASSALRGGGGSEKLFF
TGTGCCAGCAGCGCCCTGCGCGGCGGGGGAGGTAGTGAAAAACTGTTTTTT
>TRBJ1-3|.|.|TRBV28
CASSLWALSGNTIYF
TGTGCCAGCAGTTTATGGGCCCTGTCTGGAAACACCATATATTTT
>TRBJ2-7|TRBD1|.|TRBV2
CASRTVIGGTEQYF
TGTGCCAGCAGGACGGTCATAGGGGGCACCGAGCAGTACTTC
>TRBJ1-5|.|.|TRBV12-5
CASGPSGGQWGNQPQHF
TGTGCTAGTGGCCCTAGCGGAGGGCAGTGGGGCAATCAGCCCCAGCATTTT
>TRBJ2-3|TRBD2|.|TRBV30
CAWSQKAGVDTQYF
TGTGCCTGGAGCCAAAAGGCGGGGGTGGATACGCAGTATTTT
>TRBJ2-1|TRBD2|.|TRBV29-1
CSGKRGGWNEQFF
TGCAGCGGGAAGCGGGGGGGCTGGAATGAGCAGTTCTTC
>TRBJ2-7|.|.|TRBV6-2/TRBV6-3
CASSSRQGAGYEQYF
TGTGCCAGCAGTTCACGACAGGGAGCGGGCTACGAGCAGTACTTC
>TRBJ2-1|.|.|TRBV5-6
CASSLEVGGQNEQFF
TGTGCCAGCAGCTTGGAGGTTGGAGGACAGAATGAGCAGTTCTTC
>TRBJ2-1|TRBD2|.|TRBV5-1
CASTQSTSGGTSSYNEQFF
TGCGCCAGCACCCAATCGACTAGCGGGGGGACTAGCTCCTACAATGAGCAGTTCTTC
>TRBJ2-6|.|.|TRBV30
CAWTYSGANVLTF
TGTGCCTGGACGTACTCTGGGGCCAACGTCCTGACTTTC
>TRBJ1-2|.|.|TRBV28
CASTANYGYTF
TGTGCCAGCACCGCTAACTATGGCTACACCTTC
>TRBJ2-7|TRBD1|few|TRBV7-2
CASSSDRGSYEQYF
TGTGCCAGCAGCTCGGACAGGGGAAGCTACGAGCAGTACTTC
>TRBJ2-5|TRBD2|.|TRBV19
CASSATSGVKETQYF
TGTGCCAGTAGTGCGACTAGCGGAGTAAAAGAGACCCAGTACTTC
>TRBJ1-2|.|.|TRBV9
CASSRGDYGYTF
TGTGCCAGCAGCCGGGGGGACTATGGCTACACCTTC
>TRBJ1-1|TRBD1|.|TRBV5-1
CASSPDRATEAFF
TGCGCCAGCAGCCCTGACAGGGCGACTGAAGCTTTCTTT
>TRBJ2-3|.|.|TRBV5-1
CASSPAGARGPTSQYF
TGCGCCAGCAGCCCAGCTGGGGCTAGGGGTCCCACCTCTCAGTATTTT